This TCR beta chain appears in the sequencing data of a study of blood T cell repertoires in COVID-19. Study as a whole: Some COVID-19 samples were acute and others convalescent; all came from the United States, Italy and Spain. Sample material is recorded as cDNA or gDNA derived from T cells, B-cell-depleted T cells, or PBMCs.

Followed over time, Seattle patients had been enrolled while infection was active. This CDR3 spans 15 amino acids. The V gene's germline CDR1 is SEHNR and CDR2 FQNEAQ (reference sequence). Trimming removed 5 bases from V and 0 bases from J, with 12 bases in between. Profiled with immunoSEQ multiplex PCR; TCRdb holds only in-frame clones, not every one. The sample contains approximately 300,000 clones, 90% of which appear only once. The specimen was peripheral blood. The chain links TRBV7-9 to TRBJ2-3, with D possibly being TRBD1 (5 bases). This TCR was sampled from a woman aged 25 to 39 with COVID-19, enrolled during active disease. DNA of the CDR3: TGTGCCAGCAGCCCTAAGGGGTTTAGCACAGATACGCAGTATTTT. Amino acid sequence: CASSPKGFSTDTQYF.